Described below is a single T cell receptor beta chain sequence and its context. Its antigen is still unknown. Relative to the germline gene, one junction end is altered; a read error may explain this. The data were taken from a study of cytomegalovirus exposure and HLA in healthy donors (dated by TCRdb to 2016 to 2017). Regarding the complete study: An earlier analysis of around 600 of the donors reported 276 Gb of sequence data and about 100 million unique TCR beta sequences from 190 million or so T cells. Because of strong linkage in the cohort, 4 to 6 DR-DQ haplotypes were treated as single units for association and clustering. All discovery cohort repertoires had been generated on a single sequencing platform. About 280 gigabases of sequencing data and around 88 million unique TCR sequences made up an early release that covered several hundred HLA-typed donors. Genome-wide SNP genotypes for about three fifths of the roughly 700 donors were used in a later genetic analysis, which treated that subset as a discovery cohort. Class I and class II HLA loci were covered by the typing at four-digit resolution. The number of typed donors differed by locus: 629-630 for A, B, C, DRB1 and DQB1; approximately 540 for DQA1; 606 for DPA1; and 400 to 480 for DPB1. Rather than drawing on any new phenotypic data, the later analysis identified candidate immune exposures from TCR beta sequences and the way those sequences occurred across donors. In addition to the first cohort of about 650 subjects, a separate validation cohort of some 120 different subjects was used. Donor age, sex, ethnicity and CMV serostatus were compiled alongside the repertoire data. Among several hundred genotyped donors of the cohort, an average of around 250,000 unique TCR beta nucleotide sequences was sequenced per donor, of which about 18% were non-productive. To predict cytomegalovirus infection status, the study combined high-throughput TCR immunosequencing, statistical association of individual TCRs with disease status, and machine learning. The study was designed to test whether signatures of past pathogen exposure could be identified by cataloging public T cell receptors. Using immunosequencing, the study profiled T cell repertoires from about 610 subjects and related those repertoires to cytomegalovirus serostatus. In a later analysis, previously published TCR beta repertoires from several hundred donors were re-analyzed and high-resolution HLA genotyping was added so that TCR occurrence patterns could be studied. To decide whether each TCR beta V gene segment behaved as functional or pseudogenic, an earlier analysis of some 600 of the donors relied on high-throughput TCR beta sequencing. The genetic ancestry cluster associated with self-reported Caucasian donors included around four fifths of the 300 to 450 genotyped donors.

In total, roughly 670 healthy bone marrow donors made up the cohort. Cohort members were all nominally healthy when sampled, although unrecorded immune exposures were likely present. The donor was CMV seropositive and belonged to the group of 250 to 300 seropositive cohort members. Every donor gave a peripheral blood sample, and the peripheral blood mononuclear cells from that sample were used for TCR beta sequencing. The Qiagen DNeasy Blood Extraction Kit was used to extract genomic DNA from the blood cell samples. Overall study results and their limits: A later analysis found that HLA-associated TCR beta chains were more clonally expanded and had lower generation probabilities than equally common non-associated chains. Because counts were too low, roughly 16 rarely observed V segments, including chromosome 9 orphons, were left out of the earlier analysis of about 620 of the donors. The cohort was sequenced for TCR beta chains only, and without alpha or paired-chain data the features that could be detected were limited. Compared with the approximately 670-donor mean, donors in an Asian-associated ancestry cluster had fewer N-insertions in productive TCRs, according to a later genetic analysis. In an earlier analysis of 500 to 650 of the donors, most TCR beta V segments appeared in productive rearrangements about 87% or about 30% of the time, broadly matching IMGT annotations. Strong co-occurrence of HLA alleles, especially DR and DQ, made assigning TCR associations to individual alleles difficult. The only immune exposure information available for the cohort was CMV serostatus. While some public TCRs were present in many individuals, most TCR sequences turned up only very rarely across donors. Correlated functional status among segregating V segments might reflect linkage disequilibrium, but an unknown experimental factor could not be ruled out. A cluster of highly shared sequence variants was judged likely to represent a technical artifact of the sequencing pipeline. Presence/absence analyses assumed roughly uniform sequencing depth across donors, an assumption that may not hold. According to a later analysis, parvovirus B19, influenza, CMV and Epstein-Barr virus appeared linked to several top co-occurrence clusters. Because some donors lacked HLA typing at each locus, the association tests relied only on the typed subset. It was suggested by the authors that the approach could potentially be generalized to other disease states and immunological phenotypes. A few of the identified cytomegalovirus-associated TCR beta chains were confirmed in vitro to be specific for cytomegalovirus antigens. In a later genetic analysis, a missense DCLRE1C variant was associated with V-gene and J-gene trimming of TCR beta chains, and the association was replicated in an independent cohort. In a later analysis, most CMV-associated TCR beta chains were found to appear HLA-restricted, with HLA associations seemingly driven largely by CMV exposure. In a later analysis, 15,000 to 20,000 TCR beta sequences were associated with specific HLA alleles at a false discovery rate of 0.05. The classifier was reported to diagnose cytomegalovirus status with high specificity and sensitivity in both the original cohort and the validation cohort. In a later analysis, the rate of TCR association differed among HLA loci, with DRB1 alleles having the most associated TCRs and HLA-C alleles having the fewest. A further reported finding was that TCR beta sequences accurately predicted the HLA-A and HLA-B alleles for most subjects in the first cohort. The study gave a list of 150 to 200 TCR beta chains associated with cytomegalovirus.

Library preparation used the immunoSEQ multiplex PCR assay. For the multiplex PCR, a mixture combining 60 forward primers for TCR Vbeta segments and 13 reverse primers for TCR Jbeta segments was used. A multiplex PCR assay on genomic DNA amplified the CDR3 region of rearranged TCR beta genes. On the Illumina HiSeq System, the amplified TCR beta libraries were sequenced as 87-base-pair reads. Under the source paper's analysis protocol: In a later analysis, some 80 million unique TCR beta chains were counted across the approximately 640 repertoires, and about 10 million of these chains were shared by at least two donors. A nearest-neighbor algorithm error-corrected the raw reads and collapsed the reads into unique sequences, merging closely related sequences to remove PCR and sequencing errors. CDR3 sequences were aligned to IMGT reference sequences to assign V, D and J gene segments. For a sequence to be retained, a match of at least six nucleotides to both a V gene segment and a J gene segment was required. Rearrangements were classified as productive when the CDR3 lacked stop codons and remained in frame with V and J, and all other rearrangements were classified as non-productive. Following IMGT convention, CDR3 was defined as the stretch from the second conserved V-encoded cysteine to the conserved J-encoded phenylalanine. Sequences without an unambiguous match to a single V gene segment were excluded from the earlier analysis of several hundred of the donors. In an earlier analysis of some 590 of the donors, a V segment was called functional when productive rearrangements were above 56.7%, and segregating when the standard deviation between donors exceeded 5%. A statistical classification framework was built to diagnose cytomegalovirus status from the catalog of TCR beta chain sequences. In a later analysis, TCR nucleotide sequences were compared against IMGT/GENE-DB human TR gene sequences so that V and J genes could be assigned. In a later analysis, CDR3 sequences and most-parsimonious VDJ recombination scenarios were assigned using the TCRdist pipeline. In a later analysis, every TCR beta chain was defined by the combination of its CDR3 amino acid sequence and its V-gene family, and reads without a unique V-gene family were dropped. A later analysis removed 600 or so highly shared, low-generation-probability nucleotide sequences to deal with suspected cross-contamination and a sequencing artifact. A later analysis calculated a clonal expansion index for each public chain from normalized within-repertoire ranks of inferred template counts. In a later analysis, generation probabilities were computed using a VDJ recombination model fitted to out-of-frame rearrangements, and the results were checked against IGoR. In a later analysis, hypergeometric tests were used to score TCR-TCR, TCR-HLA and TCR-CMV co-occurrence, with a repertoire-size bias correction applied to TCR pairs. To estimate false discovery rates, a later analysis permuted the HLA or CMV assignments 20 times. In a later analysis, co-occurring TCRs were grouped using DBSCAN, with TCRdist sequence similarity added in when clustering inside HLA-allele-positive subsets. Repertoires with fewer than 30,000 or more than 120,000 public chains, plus five repertoires with anomalous nucleotide sharing, were excluded from co-occurrence clustering. This is the immuneACCESS table as TCRdb keeps it, with only in-frame sequences that have V and J called. A part of the clones is gone; compared with another copy, unresolved V genes explain less than half, and the rest is unexplained. D and trimming were read from the DNA, whereas the V and J calls and clone size are those reported in that table. This sample gives roughly 100,000 clones in total; approximately 82% of them show up just once. The ten largest account for 8.2% of the sample.

This clonotype was sampled from a man aged 35-49 years in good health and CMV-seropositive. The material sequenced was PBMCs.

The DNA reads as follows: TGTGCTAGCAGCTTACCACCCCCCGGGCGGGGGGCGGGTAGGGAGCAGTTCTTC. This encodes CASSLPPPGRGAGREQFF. In this chain, TRBV7-7 is recombined with TRBJ2-1; TRBD2 lines up with 8 middle nucleotides. Per the germline V gene (reference sequence), SSHAT is the CDR1 and FNYEAQ is the CDR2. From its cysteine to its phenylalanine, the CDR3 spans 18 amino acids. Only CDR3 DNA remains: 54 bases, in frame from the first base.